This TCR beta chain was recovered during a study of blood T cell repertoires in COVID-19. Study-wide background: The United States, Italy and Spain supplied acute and convalescent COVID-19 samples. The analysed material was cDNA or gDNA that came from T cells, B-cell-depleted T cells, or PBMCs.

This CDR3 is built from 14 residues. The V gene end was trimmed by 6 bases and the J gene end by 10 bases; junction bases not matched to a gene: 7. CDR1 and CDR2 from the germline V gene are MNHEY and SMNVEV (reference sequence). In the original processing: Estimation of nucleated cell counts was performed using reference gene primer amplification. Data came from immunoSEQ multiplex PCR; TCRdb stores just in-frame clones and leaves some out. That table furnishes V, J and clone size, whereas the DNA furnished D and trimming. The sample gives about 190,000 clones, about 90% of which show up once; 0.62% is in the top ten.

The chain recombines TRBV27 with TRBJ2-1; 12 nucleotides align to TRBD2. Sample: peripheral blood. This sequence was found in a man aged 50 to 59 with acute or convalescent COVID-19. CDR3 sequence (DNA): TGTGCCAGCAGCCCTAGCGGGGGGGCCCGGGAGCAGTTCTTC. It is translated as CASSPSGGAREQFF.